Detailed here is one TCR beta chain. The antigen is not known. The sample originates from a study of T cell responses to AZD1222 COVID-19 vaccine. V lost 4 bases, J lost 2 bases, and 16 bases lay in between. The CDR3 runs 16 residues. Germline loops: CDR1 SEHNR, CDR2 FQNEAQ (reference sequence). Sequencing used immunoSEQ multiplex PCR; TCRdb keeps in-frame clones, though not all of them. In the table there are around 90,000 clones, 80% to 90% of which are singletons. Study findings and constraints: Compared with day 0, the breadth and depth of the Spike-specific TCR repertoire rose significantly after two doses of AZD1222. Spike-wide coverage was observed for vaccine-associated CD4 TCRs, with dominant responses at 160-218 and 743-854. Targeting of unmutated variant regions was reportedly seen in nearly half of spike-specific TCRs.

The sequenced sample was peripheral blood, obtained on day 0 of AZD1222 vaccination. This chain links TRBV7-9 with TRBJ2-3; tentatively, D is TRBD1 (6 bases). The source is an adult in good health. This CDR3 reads CASSSQGGGPTDTQYF. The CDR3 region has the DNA TGTGCCAGCAGCTCCCAAGGGGGTGGGCCCACAGATACGCAGTATTTT.